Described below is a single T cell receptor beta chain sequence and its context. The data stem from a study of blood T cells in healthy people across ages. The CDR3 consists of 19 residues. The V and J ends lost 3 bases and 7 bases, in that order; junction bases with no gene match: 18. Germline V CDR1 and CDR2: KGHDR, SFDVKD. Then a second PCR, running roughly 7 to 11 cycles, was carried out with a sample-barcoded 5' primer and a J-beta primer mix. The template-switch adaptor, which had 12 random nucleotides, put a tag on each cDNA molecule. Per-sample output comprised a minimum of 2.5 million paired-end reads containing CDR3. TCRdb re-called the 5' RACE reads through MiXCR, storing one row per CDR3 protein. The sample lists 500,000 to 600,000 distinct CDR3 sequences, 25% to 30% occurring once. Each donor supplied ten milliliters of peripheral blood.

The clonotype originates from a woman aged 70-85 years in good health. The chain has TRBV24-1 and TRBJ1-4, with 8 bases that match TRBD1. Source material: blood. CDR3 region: CATSDQAWDRLCLGEKLFF. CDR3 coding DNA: TGTGCCACCAGTGATCAAGCCTGGGACAGGCTTTGTTTAGGTGAAAAACTGTTTTTT.